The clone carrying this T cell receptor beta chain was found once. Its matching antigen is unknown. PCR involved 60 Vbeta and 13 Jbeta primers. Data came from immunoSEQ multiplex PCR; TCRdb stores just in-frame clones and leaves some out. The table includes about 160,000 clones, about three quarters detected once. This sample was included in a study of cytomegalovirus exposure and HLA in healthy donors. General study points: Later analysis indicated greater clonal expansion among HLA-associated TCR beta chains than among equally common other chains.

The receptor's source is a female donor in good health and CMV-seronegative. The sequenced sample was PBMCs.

DNA for the CDR3: TGTGCCAGCAGTCCATCCTGGGGACAGGCAGATGGCTACACCTTC. Protein sequence: CASSPSWGQADGYTF. V is TRBV27 and J is TRBJ1-2; 8 bases are shared with TRBD1. Germline V gene lookup returns CDR1 MNHEY and CDR2 SMNVEV (reference sequence). The CDR3 is 15 residues long. The V and J ends lost 5 bases and 6 bases, in that order; junction bases with no gene match: 11.